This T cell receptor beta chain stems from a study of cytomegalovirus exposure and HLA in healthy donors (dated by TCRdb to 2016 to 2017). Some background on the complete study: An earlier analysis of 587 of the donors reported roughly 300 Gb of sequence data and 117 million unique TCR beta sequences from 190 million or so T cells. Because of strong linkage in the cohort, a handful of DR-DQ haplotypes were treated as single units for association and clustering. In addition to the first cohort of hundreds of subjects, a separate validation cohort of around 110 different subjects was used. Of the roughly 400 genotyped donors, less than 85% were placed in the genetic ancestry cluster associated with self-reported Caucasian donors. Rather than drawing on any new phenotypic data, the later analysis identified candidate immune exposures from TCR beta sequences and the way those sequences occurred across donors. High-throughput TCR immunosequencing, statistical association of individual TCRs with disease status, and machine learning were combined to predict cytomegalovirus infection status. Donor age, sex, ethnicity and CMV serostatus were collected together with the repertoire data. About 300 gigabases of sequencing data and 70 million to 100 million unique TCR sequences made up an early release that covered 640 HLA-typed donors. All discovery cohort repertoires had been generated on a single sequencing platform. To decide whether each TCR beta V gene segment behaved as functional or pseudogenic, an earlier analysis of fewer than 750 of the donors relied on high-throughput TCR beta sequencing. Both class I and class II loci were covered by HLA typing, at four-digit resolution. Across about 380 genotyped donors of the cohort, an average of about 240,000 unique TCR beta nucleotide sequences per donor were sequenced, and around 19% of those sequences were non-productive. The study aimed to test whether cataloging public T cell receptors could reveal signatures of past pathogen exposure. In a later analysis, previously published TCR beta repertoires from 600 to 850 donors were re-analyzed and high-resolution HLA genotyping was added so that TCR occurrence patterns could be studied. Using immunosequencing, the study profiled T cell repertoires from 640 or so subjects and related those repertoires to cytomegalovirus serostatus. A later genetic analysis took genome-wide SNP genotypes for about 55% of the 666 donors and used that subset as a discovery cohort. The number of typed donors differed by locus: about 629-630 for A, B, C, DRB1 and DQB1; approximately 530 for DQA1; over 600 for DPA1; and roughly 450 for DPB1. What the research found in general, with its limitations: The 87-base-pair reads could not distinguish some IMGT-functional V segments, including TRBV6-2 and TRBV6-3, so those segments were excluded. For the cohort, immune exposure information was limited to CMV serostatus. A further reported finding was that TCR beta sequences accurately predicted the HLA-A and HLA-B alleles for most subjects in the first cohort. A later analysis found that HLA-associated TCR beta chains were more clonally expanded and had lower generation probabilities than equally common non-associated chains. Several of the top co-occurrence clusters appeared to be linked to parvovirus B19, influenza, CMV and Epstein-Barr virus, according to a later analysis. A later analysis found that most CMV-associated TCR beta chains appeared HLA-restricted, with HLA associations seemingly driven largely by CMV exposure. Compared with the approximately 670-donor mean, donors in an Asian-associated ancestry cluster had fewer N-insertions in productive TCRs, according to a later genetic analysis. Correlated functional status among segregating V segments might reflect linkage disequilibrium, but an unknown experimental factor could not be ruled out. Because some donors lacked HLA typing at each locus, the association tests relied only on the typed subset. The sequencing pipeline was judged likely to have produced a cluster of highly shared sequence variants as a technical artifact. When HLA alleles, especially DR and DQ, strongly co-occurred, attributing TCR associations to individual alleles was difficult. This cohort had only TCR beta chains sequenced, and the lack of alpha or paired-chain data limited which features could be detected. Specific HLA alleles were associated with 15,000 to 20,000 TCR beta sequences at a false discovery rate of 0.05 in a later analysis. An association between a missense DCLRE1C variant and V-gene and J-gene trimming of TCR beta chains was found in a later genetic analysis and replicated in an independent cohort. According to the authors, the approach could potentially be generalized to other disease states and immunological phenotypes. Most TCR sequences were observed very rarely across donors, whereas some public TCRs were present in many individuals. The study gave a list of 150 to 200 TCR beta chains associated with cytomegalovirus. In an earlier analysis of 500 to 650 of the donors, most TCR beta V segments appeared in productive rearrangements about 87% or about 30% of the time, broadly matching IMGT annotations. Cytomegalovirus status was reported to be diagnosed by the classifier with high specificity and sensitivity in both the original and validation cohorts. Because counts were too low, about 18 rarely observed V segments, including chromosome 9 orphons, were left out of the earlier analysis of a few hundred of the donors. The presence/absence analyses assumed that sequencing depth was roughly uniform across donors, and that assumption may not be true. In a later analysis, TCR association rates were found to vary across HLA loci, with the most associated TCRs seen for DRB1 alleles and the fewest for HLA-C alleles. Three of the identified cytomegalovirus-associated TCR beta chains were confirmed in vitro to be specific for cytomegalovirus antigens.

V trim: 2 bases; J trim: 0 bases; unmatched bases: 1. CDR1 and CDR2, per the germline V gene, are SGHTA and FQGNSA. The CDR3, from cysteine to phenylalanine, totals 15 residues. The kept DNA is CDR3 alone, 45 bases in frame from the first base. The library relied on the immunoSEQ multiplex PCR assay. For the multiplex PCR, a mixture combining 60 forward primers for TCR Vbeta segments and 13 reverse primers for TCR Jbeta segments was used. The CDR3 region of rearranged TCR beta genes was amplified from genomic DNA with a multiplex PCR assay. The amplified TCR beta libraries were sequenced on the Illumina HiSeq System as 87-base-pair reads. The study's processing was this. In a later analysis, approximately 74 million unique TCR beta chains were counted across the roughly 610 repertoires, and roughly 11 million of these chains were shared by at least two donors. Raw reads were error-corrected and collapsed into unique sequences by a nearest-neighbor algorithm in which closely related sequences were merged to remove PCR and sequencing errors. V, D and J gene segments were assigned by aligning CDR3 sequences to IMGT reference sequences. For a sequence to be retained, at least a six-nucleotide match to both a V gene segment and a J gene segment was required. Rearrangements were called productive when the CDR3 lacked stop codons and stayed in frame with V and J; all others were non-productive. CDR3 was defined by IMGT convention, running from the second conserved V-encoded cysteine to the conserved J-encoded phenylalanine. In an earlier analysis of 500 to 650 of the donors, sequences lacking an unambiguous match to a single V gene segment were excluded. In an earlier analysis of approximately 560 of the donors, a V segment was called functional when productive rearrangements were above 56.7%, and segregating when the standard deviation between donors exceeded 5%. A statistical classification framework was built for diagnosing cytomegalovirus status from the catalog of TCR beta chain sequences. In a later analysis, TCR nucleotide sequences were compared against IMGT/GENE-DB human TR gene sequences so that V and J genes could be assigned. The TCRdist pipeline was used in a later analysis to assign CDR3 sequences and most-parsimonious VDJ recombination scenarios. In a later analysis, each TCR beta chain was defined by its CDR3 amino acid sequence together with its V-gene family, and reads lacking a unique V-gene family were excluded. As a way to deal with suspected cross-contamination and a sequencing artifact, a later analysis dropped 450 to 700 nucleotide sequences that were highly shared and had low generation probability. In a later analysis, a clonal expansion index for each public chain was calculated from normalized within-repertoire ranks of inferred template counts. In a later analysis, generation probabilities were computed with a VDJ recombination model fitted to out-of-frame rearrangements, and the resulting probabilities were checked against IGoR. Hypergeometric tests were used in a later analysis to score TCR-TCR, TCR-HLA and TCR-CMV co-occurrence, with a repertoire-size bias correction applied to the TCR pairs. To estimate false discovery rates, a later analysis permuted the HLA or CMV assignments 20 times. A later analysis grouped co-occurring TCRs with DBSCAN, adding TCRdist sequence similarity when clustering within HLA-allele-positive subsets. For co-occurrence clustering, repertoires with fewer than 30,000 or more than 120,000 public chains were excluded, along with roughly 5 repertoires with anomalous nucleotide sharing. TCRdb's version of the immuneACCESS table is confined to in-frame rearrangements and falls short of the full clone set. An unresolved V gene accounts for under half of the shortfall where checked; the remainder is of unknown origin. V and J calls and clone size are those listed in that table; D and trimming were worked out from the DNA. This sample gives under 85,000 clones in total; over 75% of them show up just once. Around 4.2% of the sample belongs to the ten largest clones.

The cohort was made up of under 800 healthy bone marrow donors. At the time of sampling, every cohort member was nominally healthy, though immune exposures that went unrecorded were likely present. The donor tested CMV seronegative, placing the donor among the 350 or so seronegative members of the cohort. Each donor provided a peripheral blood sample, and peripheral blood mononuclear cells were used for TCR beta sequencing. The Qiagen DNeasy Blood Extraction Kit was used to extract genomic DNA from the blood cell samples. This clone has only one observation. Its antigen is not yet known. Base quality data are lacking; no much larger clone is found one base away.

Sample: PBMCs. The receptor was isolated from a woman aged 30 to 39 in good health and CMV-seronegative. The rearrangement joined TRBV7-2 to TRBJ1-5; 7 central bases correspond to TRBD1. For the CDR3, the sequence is CASSLTGVSNQPQHF. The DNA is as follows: TGTGCCAGCAGCTTAACAGGGGTTAGCAATCAGCCCCAGCATTTT.